The 14 T cell receptor beta chains given below trace back to one sample, sequenced in a study of blood T cells in healthy people across ages. Then a second PCR, running roughly 7 to 11 cycles, was carried out with a sample-barcoded 5' primer and a J-beta primer mix. TCRdb used MiXCR to reprocess the 5' RACE reads, holding one entry per CDR3 protein. The repertoire holds around 710,000 distinct CDR3 sequences, with roughly 47% as singletons. Material for sequencing was blood. Every receptor here comes from a woman between 55 and 75 years old in good health.

This chain connects TRBV20-1 to TRBJ2-3; 13 bases are a match to TRBD2. The CDR3 sequence is 16 residues long. V lost 5 bases and J lost 4; bases outside the gene matches: 9. Germline loops: CDR1 DFQATT, CDR2 SNEGSKA (reference sequence). CDR3 nucleotide sequence: TGCAGTGCTCCTCCTGGACTAGCGGGAGAGGCAGATACGCAGTATTTT. This gives the protein CSAPPGLAGEADTQYF.

This clonotype has a single count. One end of the junction varies from germline; a read error may be responsible. The chain is built from TRBV10-3 and TRBJ1-5; the D is unclear. The length of the CDR3 is 13 residues. CDR1 ENHRY and CDR2 SYGVKD come from the germline V gene. The DNA of the CDR3 is TGTGCCAGCAGTGCTTCGGACGATCAGCCCCAGCATTTT. This codes for CASSASDDQPQHF.

In its sample, this clonotype was seen many times. This chain links TRBV7-2 with TRBJ2-7; the D is unclear. The CDR3 is made up of 14 amino acids. V was cut by 4 bases and J by 2 bases, with 12 bases left in between. Germline CDR1 is SGHTA and CDR2 is FQGNSA. CDR3 nucleotides: TGTGCCAGCAGCTGGGCGGACGGAACCTACGAGCAGTACTTC. Its protein product is CASSWADGTYEQYF.

The V gene is TRBV6-4, the J gene TRBJ2-3; 10 bases map to TRBD2. Germline CDR1 is MRHNA and CDR2 is SNTAGT. This CDR3 region has 16 residues. V was pared by 3 bases and J by 4 bases, with 7 bases of the junction left unmatched. This chain's CDR3 is CASSEVAGGGADTQYF. Here the CDR3 DNA reads TGTGCCAGCAGTGAAGTAGCGGGAGGTGGGGCAGATACGCAGTATTTT.

This clonotype was counted only a few times. The CDR3 DNA reads TGTGCCAGCAGCTCCCTCCCGAACACTGAAGCTTTCTTT. As protein: CASSSLPNTEAFF. The chain uses TRBV7-2 and TRBJ1-1; D unclear. Germline-derived CDR1 and CDR2 are SGHTA and FQGNSA. The CDR3 runs 13 residues. Trimming took 4 bases from V and 1 from J, leaving 7 bases between them.

This clonotype was observed a few times. J is TRBJ1-2 and V is TRBV6-2 or TRBV6-3; TRBD1 might be the D (6 bases). Germline V gene sequence: CDR1 MNHEY, CDR2 SVGEGT. The germline V and J ends were trimmed by 7 bases and 4 bases, with 13 bases remaining between them. This CDR3 is built from 13 residues. CDR3 nucleotides: TGTGCCAGCACAAGGACAGCGAGCTATGGCTACACCTTC. It encodes CASTRTASYGYTF.

The J gene is TRBJ1-1, the V gene TRBV7-9; no reliable D call. Per germline, CDR1 SEHNR and CDR2 FQNEAQ (reference sequence). The length of the CDR3 is 14 residues. The ends were cut back, 1 base at V and 5 bases at J, with 11 bases in the middle. CDR3 nucleotides: TGTGCCAGCAGCTTAGGGCAGAGTGGAACTGAAGCTTTCTTT. Translation gives CASSLGQSGTEAFF.

The chain has TRBV18 and TRBJ1-1; D ambiguous. V lost 1 base to trimming and J lost 4 bases, with 10 bases between them. CDR1 is KGHSH and CDR2 is LQKENI in the germline V gene. There are 14 residues in the CDR3. In DNA form, the CDR3 reads TGTGCCAGCTCACCACAGGACGGGAGCACTGAAGCTTTCTTT. Translating it yields CASSPQDGSTEAFF.

The chain is built from TRBV27 and TRBJ2-7; 8 nucleotides line up with TRBD2. After removal of 3 bases from V and 1 base from J, the junction contained 5 bases not matched to a gene. Germline loops: CDR1 MNHEY, CDR2 SMNVEV (reference sequence). This CDR3 region has 15 residues. In DNA, the CDR3 is TGTGCCAGCAGTTTGGCTAGCGGGCTTTCCTACGAGCAGTACTTC. Its translation is CASSLASGLSYEQYF.

This chain links TRBV12-3 or TRBV12-4 with TRBJ1-5, with D unclear. The CDR3 sequence is 12 residues long. V was trimmed by 7 bases and J by 2 bases, leaving 6 bases between them. CDR3 in DNA: TGTGCCAGCAACGACGGCAATCAGCCCCAGCATTTT. Translated: CASNDGNQPQHF.

The gene calls are TRBV7-3 and TRBJ2-1; D is undetermined. Germline V lookup: CDR1 SGHTA, CDR2 FQGTGA. Trimming pared 5 bases from V and 5 bases from J, leaving 10 bases between. This CDR3 contains 13 residues. The CDR3 nucleotides are TGTGCCAGCAGCGTGGCCGGCGACAATGAGCAGTTCTTC. Encoded protein: CASSVAGDNEQFF.

The chain has TRBV18 and TRBJ1-5; no clear D gene. V was clipped by 2 bases and J by 10 bases, with 15 bases between them. This CDR3 has 14 residues. Germline V lookup: CDR1 KGHSH, CDR2 LQKENI. In DNA form, the CDR3 reads TGTGCCAGCTCACCATCTGGATTTCCCAGCCCCCAGCATTTT. Translation: CASSPSGFPSPQHF.

V and J are TRBV7-3 and TRBJ2-1; possibly TRBD1 or TRBD2 for D (6 bases each). V lost 5 bases to trimming and J lost 0 bases, with 11 bases between them. Germline CDR1 and CDR2: SGHTA and FQGTGA. The CDR3 is 15 amino acids. The CDR3 reads CASSDWGASYNEQFF. In DNA, the CDR3 is TGTGCCAGCAGCGACTGGGGGGCCTCCTACAATGAGCAGTTCTTC.

The chain carries TRBV7-9 and TRBJ2-7; D unresolved. The CDR3 spans 14 residues. V was pared by 0 bases and J by 2 bases, with 8 bases between. CDR1 is SEHNR and CDR2 is FQNEAQ in the germline V gene (reference sequence). For the CDR3, the DNA is TGTGCCAGCAGCTTAGCGGAAACCACCTACGAGCAGTACTTC. Residues: CASSLAETTYEQYF.